This T cell receptor (beta chain) was retrieved from a study of cytotoxic CD8 clonotypes in ibrutinib-treated CLL. The germline V gene encodes CDR1 SQVTM and CDR2 ANQGSEA. Trimming cost V 2 bases and J 9 bases, with 10 bases left between them. This CDR3 is 11 amino acids long. Depth targeted 1 in 200,000 to 1 in 1 million T cells, averaging around 10x coverage per clonotype. Profiled with immunoSEQ multiplex PCR; TCRdb holds only in-frame clones, not every one. The profile shows some 120,000 clones, 58% of them singletons. TCR beta library input comprised about 1.9 micrograms of genomic DNA from cryopreserved PBMCs.

This chain links TRBV29-1 with TRBJ1-1; D is unresolved. The source was PBMCs, collected after 24 months of ibrutinib treatment. The sequence was obtained from a human donor with chronic lymphocytic leukemia. The CDR3 region is CSVETGDKAFF. The CDR3 DNA follows: TGCAGCGTTGAAACTGGAGATAAAGCTTTCTTT.